A single sample is the source of the 23 T cell receptor beta chains below, sequenced in a study of cytomegalovirus exposure and HLA in healthy donors. Produced via immunoSEQ multiplex PCR; TCRdb's table is partial and in-frame only. The data hold 150,000 to 200,000 clones, with about 96% observed a single time. Specimen: PBMCs. The receptor set was obtained from a woman between 18 and 30 years old in good health and CMV-seronegative.

The chain uses TRBV5-1 and TRBJ1-1, with TRBD1 identical over 7 bases. With V trimmed by 0 bases and J by 4 bases, 6 bases remained unmatched. The CDR3 length is 15 residues. CDR1 and CDR2 (germline): SGHRS, YFSETQ. The CDR3 here is CASSLASGGGTEAFF. The CDR3 region has the DNA TGCGCCAGCAGCTTGGCCTCAGGGGGAGGCACTGAAGCTTTCTTT.

Details on this clone: At one of its ends the junction is not consistent with the germline gene, which may arise from a read error. This sequence joins TRBV6-6 and TRBJ2-7; 8 bases map to TRBD2. Germline V gene data show CDR1 as MNHNY and CDR2 as SVGAGI (reference sequence). This CDR3 contains 16 residues. CDR3 nucleotide sequence: TGTGCCAGCAGTTACCCGGGGCGGGGGGCCTCCTACGATCAGTACTTC. Translation: CASSYPGRGASYDQYF.

This chain connects TRBV7-6 to TRBJ1-5, with unresolved D. The V gene lost 2 bases and the J gene lost 6 bases, with 8 bases spanning the gap. CDR1 is SGHVS, CDR2 FNYEAQ, per germline. CDR3 length: 13 residues. The CDR3 nucleotides are TGTGCCAGCAGCTTACTTGAGGGTCAGCCCCAGCATTTT. Its protein is CASSLLEGQPQHF.

This clone was counted a single time. V gene TRBV7-2 combines with J gene TRBJ1-1, with D unclear. Germline CDR1 is SGHTA and CDR2 is FQGNSA. Trimming took 1 base from V and 3 from J, leaving 9 bases between them. The CDR3 covers 14 residues. The CDR3 loop reads CASSLVLADTEAFF. The CDR3 nucleotides read TGTGCCAGCAGCTTAGTTCTCGCGGACACTGAAGCTTTCTTT.

The CDR3 DNA follows: TGTGCCAGCAGTGAAGTCAATACAGATACGCAGTATTTT. It codes for CASSEVNTDTQYF. J is TRBJ2-3 and V is TRBV6-1; D gene uncertain. The length of the CDR3 is 13 residues. Trimming pared 1 base from V and 3 bases from J, leaving 5 bases between. CDR1 and CDR2 from the germline V gene are MNHNS and SASEGT.

The genes are TRBV18 and TRBJ1-4; TRBD1 matches 9 bases. Germline trimming cut 3 bases from V and 5 bases from J; bases unmatched to any gene: 4. This CDR3 region has 15 residues. Germline assignment: CDR1 KGHSH and CDR2 LQKENI. For the CDR3, the DNA is TGTGCCAGCTCACCGGGACAGGGAGGGAATGAAAAACTGTTTTTT. This codes for CASSPGQGGNEKLFF.

The chain combines TRBV7-9 with TRBJ1-2; D might be TRBD1 (6 bases). This CDR3 is 14 amino acids long. Trimming stripped 0 bases from V and 4 bases from J, with 9 bases between. Per the germline V gene, CDR1 is SEHNR and CDR2 is FQNEAQ (reference sequence). The chain's CDR3 is CASSLATGRYGYTF. CDR3 nucleotide sequence: TGTGCCAGCAGCTTAGCTACAGGGCGCTATGGCTACACCTTC. Using reference TRBV7-9 and TRBJ1-2 for the parts outside the CDR3, the full variable domain is DTGVSQNPRHKITKRGQNVTFRCDPISEHNRLYWYRQTLGQGPEFLTYFQNEAQLEKSRLLSDRFSAERPKGSFSTLEIQRTEQGDSAMYLCASSLATGRYGYTFGSGTRLTVV.

The table lists this clone with a count of one. The chain combines TRBV2 with TRBJ1-5; no reliable D call. The V end was cut by 7 bases, the J end by 0 bases, with 7 bases between. CDR1 and CDR2 from the germline V gene are SNHLY and FYNNEI. This CDR3 has 13 amino acids. CDR3 coding DNA: TGTGCCAGCACAGGTGATAGCAATCAGCCCCAGCATTTT. As protein: CASTGDSNQPQHF.

The chain employs TRBV5-1 and TRBJ2-2; maybe TRBD1 (6 bases). The CDR3 runs 16 residues. CDR1 and CDR2 (germline): SGHRS, YFSETQ. Between the trimmed V and J ends, which lost 3 bases and 3 bases, there was a span of 15 bases. The CDR3 loop reads CASSSNRESDTGELFF. The CDR3 DNA follows: TGCGCCAGCAGCTCCAACAGGGAATCGGACACCGGGGAGCTGTTTTTT.

This rearrangement joins TRBV5-6 to TRBJ1-1, with unresolved D. The V gene's germline CDR1 is SGHDT and CDR2 YYEEEE. CDR3 size: 13 residues. V was shortened by 0 bases and J by 4 bases, with 7 bases between the two germline ends. CDR3 sequence reads: CASSLEVATEAFF. The CDR3 nucleotides read TGTGCCAGCAGCTTGGAAGTAGCCACTGAAGCTTTCTTT.

The genes are TRBV4-2 and TRBJ1-2; tentatively, D is TRBD1 (5 bases). CDR3 length equals 13 residues. The germline CDR1 and CDR2 sequences are LGHNA and YNFKEQ. V lost 0 bases, J lost 8 bases, and 10 bases lay in between. The CDR3 sequence: CASSQDRGSGYTF. Here the CDR3 DNA reads TGTGCCAGCAGCCAAGATCGGGGGTCCGGCTACACCTTC.

This chain uses TRBV4-2 with TRBJ1-5, with 7 bases identical to TRBD1. Looked up from germline, CDR1 is LGHNA and CDR2 is YNFKEQ. The CDR3 runs 21 residues. V lost 3 bases, J lost 3 bases, and 23 bases stayed unmatched. CDR3 protein: CASSHTQKTGAPTFLNQPQHF. Written as DNA, the CDR3 is TGTGCCAGCAGCCACACACAAAAAACAGGGGCACCTACCTTTCTCAATCAGCCCCAGCATTTT.

The V and J genes are TRBV19 and TRBJ2-7; 7 bases match TRBD1. Per the germline V gene, CDR1 is LNHDA and CDR2 is SQIVND (reference sequence). V shed 3 bases and J 3 bases; nucleotides not matched to a gene: 5. This CDR3 is built from 14 residues. CDR3 loop: CASSIGQDVYEQYF. The CDR3, as DNA: TGTGCCAGTAGTATCGGACAGGATGTCTACGAGCAGTACTTC.

The V and J genes are TRBV7-9 and TRBJ2-7; no clear D gene. The CDR3 spans 16 residues. Deletions cut 3 bases from V and 3 bases from J, with 18 bases between. Germline assignment: CDR1 SEHNR and CDR2 FQNEAQ (reference sequence). CDR3 residues: CASSFTGGFGDYEQYF. CDR3 DNA: TGTGCCAGCAGCTTTACCGGCGGCTTCGGAGACTACGAGCAGTACTTC.

The chain joins TRBV11-2 to TRBJ2-7; 7 bases match TRBD2. V was pared by 3 bases and J by 0 bases, with 14 bases of the junction left unmatched. In germline, CDR1 is SGHAT, CDR2 FQNNGV. The CDR3 sequence is 18 residues long. CDR3 in DNA: TGTGCCAGCAGCTTTCCTCGACCGGGGCGGGGGAGCTCCTACGAGCAGTACTTC. It translates to CASSFPRPGRGSSYEQYF.

This chain connects TRBV28 to TRBJ2-1; 9 bases agree with TRBD1. Germline lookup yields CDR1 MDHEN and CDR2 SYDVKM. This CDR3 has 17 amino acids. V lost 4 bases to trimming and J lost 4 bases; unmatched junction nucleotides: 11. CDR3 protein: CASSSSHGTGRYNEQFF. CDR3 nucleotides: TGTGCCAGCAGTTCTAGCCACGGGACAGGGCGTTACAATGAGCAGTTCTTC.

The count of this clone is one. The chain employs TRBV19 and TRBJ1-3, with unresolved D. Germline CDR1 LNHDA, CDR2 SQIVND (reference sequence). Trimming shortened V by 7 bases and J by 5 bases, and 9 bases separated the two germline ends. The CDR3 consists of 12 residues. The CDR3 region is CASKTGRNTIYF. CDR3 in DNA: TGTGCCAGTAAAACGGGGAGAAACACCATATATTTT.

The rearrangement joins TRBV11-2 to TRBJ2-7, with D maybe TRBD2 (6 bases). The germline V gene has CDR1 SGHAT and CDR2 FQNNGV. This CDR3 contains 12 residues. Trimming left V 5 bases short and J 6 bases short, with 11 bases between. CDR3 DNA: TGTGCCAGCAGCACATCCGGGAGCGAGCAGTACTTC. Protein: CASSTSGSEQYF.

The chain couples TRBV7-2 to TRBJ2-7; TRBD1 might be the D (6 bases). The V gene's germline CDR1 is SGHTA and CDR2 FQGNSA. The CDR3 totals 15 residues. The V end was cut by 1 base, the J end by 2 bases, with 12 bases between. CDR3 in DNA: TGTGCCAGCAGCTTAGAAAGAGACAGGCCCTACGAGCAGTACTTC. Its protein product is CASSLERDRPYEQYF.

The rearrangement joins TRBV7-9 to TRBJ1-4; 9 bases align to TRBD1. Germline V gene lookup returns CDR1 SEHNR and CDR2 FQNEAQ (reference sequence). The CDR3 consists of 14 residues. With V trimmed by 1 base and J by 7 bases, 1 base remained unmatched. The CDR3 nucleotides read TGTGCCAGCAGCTTAGGACAGGGGGGTGAAAAACTGTTTTTT. This sequence encodes CASSLGQGGEKLFF.

The V gene is TRBV5-6, the J gene TRBJ2-3, with TRBD2 matching over 7 bases. This CDR3 is built from 15 residues. Germline CDR1 reads SGHDT; CDR2 reads YYEEEE. J was trimmed by 6 bases and V by 4 bases; bases with no gene match: 11. In DNA, the CDR3 is TGTGCCAGCAGCCTGGGGTTGCGGGGGTGGGATACGCAGTATTTT. It encodes CASSLGLRGWDTQYF.

The chain combines TRBV4-2 with TRBJ2-7; D may be TRBD2 (6 bases). Trimming took off 0 bases at V and 0 bases at J, with 12 bases between the two ends. The CDR3 has 16 residues. CDR1 is LGHNA and CDR2 is YNFKEQ in the germline V gene. The CDR3 nucleotides read TGTGCCAGCAGCCAAGAAGGCGGGGCCCCCTCCTACGAGCAGTACTTC. Residues: CASSQEGGAPSYEQYF.

The chain combines TRBV6-5 with TRBJ1-3; D may be TRBD1 (5 bases). CDR1 is MNHEY and CDR2 is SVGAGI in the germline V gene. V was trimmed by 0 bases and J by 2 bases, leaving 11 bases between them. The CDR3 contains 16 residues. CDR3 amino acids: CASSYSTVGPGNTIYF. CDR3 DNA: TGTGCCAGCAGTTACTCGACGGTGGGGCCTGGAAACACCATATATTTT.